This TCR beta chain was identified during a study of blood T cell repertoires in COVID-19 (dated by TCRdb to the early 2020s). In terms of the full investigation: Samples covering the acute and convalescent phases of COVID-19 were provided by collaborators in the United States, Italy and Spain. The material from the prospective study consisted of cDNA or gDNA derived from T cells, B-cell-depleted T cells, or PBMCs. Subjects who had been exposed to COVID-19, were actively infected with it, or had recovered from it provided the deeply sampled blood TCRbeta repertoires that made up the dataset. The repertoires were released in a freely available public database intended as a resource for research on the immune response to SARS-CoV-2. Samples were obtained from the ongoing ImmuneRACE study (first 160 participants) and from 1,000 to 1,500 subjects provided by 6 global collaborators. A de-identified subject ID, COVID-19 status, age in years and sex were almost always included in the sample metadata. Where available, HLA class I and class II types were obtained from metadata supplied by the sample provider rather than from assay-based typing. Study-level results and caveats: The amount of clinical and demographic metadata varied by source and participant and was provided uncurated.

Collaborating institutions collected whole blood in K2EDTA tubes following their own protocols. Collaborator samples were shipped for TCRbeta analysis as frozen whole blood, isolated PBMCs, or DNA extracted from either sample type. TCRbeta CDR3 regions were amplified from genomic DNA using the immunoSEQ Assay, a bias-controlled multiplex PCR. On the authors' methods: Within the assay, amplification of reference gene primers was used to estimate how many nucleated cells each sample contained. To quantify the absolute abundance of each unique TCRbeta CDR3 rearrangement, sequence reads were collapsed and filtered. Productive Simpson clonality was computed per sample as the square root of Simpson's diversity index over productive rearrangements. Sourced from immuneACCESS, this table was stored by TCRdb with only in-frame sequences that have V and J called. A share of the clones is absent; for the studies checked, an unresolved V gene accounts for under half, and the remainder has no known explanation. Clone size and the V and J calls come from that table; the DNA yielded D and trimming. The sample data list about 91,000 clones, and 88% of these were observed just once. Around 4.9% of the sample goes to the ten largest clones.

As to this clone: Its cognate antigen has yet to be identified. No base quality information exists; no much larger clone differs at one position.

The germline V gene encodes CDR1 SGHTA and CDR2 FQGNSA. The germline V end is reduced by 5 bases and the J end by 6 bases; junction bases left unmatched: 4. The CDR3 has 12 amino acids, counting the end cysteine and phenylalanine. CDR3 DNA is the only sequence kept; it has 36 bases, read in frame from the first base. What was sequenced was peripheral blood. This receptor chain uses TRBV7-2 and TRBJ2-7; 7 middle bases align to TRBD1. This TCR derives from a woman older than 75 with active COVID-19. The bases are TGTGCCAGCAGCAAGACAGGGTTCGAGCAGTACTTC. Its amino acids are CASSKTGFEQYF. The CDR3 plus the reference TRBV7-2 and TRBJ2-7 genes for the other parts give the full variable domain: GAGVSQSPSNKVTEKGKDVELRCDPISGHTALYWYRQSLGQGLEFLIYFQGNSAPDKSGLPSDRFSAERTGGSVSTLTIQRTQQEDSAVYLCASSKTGFEQYFGPGTRLTVT.